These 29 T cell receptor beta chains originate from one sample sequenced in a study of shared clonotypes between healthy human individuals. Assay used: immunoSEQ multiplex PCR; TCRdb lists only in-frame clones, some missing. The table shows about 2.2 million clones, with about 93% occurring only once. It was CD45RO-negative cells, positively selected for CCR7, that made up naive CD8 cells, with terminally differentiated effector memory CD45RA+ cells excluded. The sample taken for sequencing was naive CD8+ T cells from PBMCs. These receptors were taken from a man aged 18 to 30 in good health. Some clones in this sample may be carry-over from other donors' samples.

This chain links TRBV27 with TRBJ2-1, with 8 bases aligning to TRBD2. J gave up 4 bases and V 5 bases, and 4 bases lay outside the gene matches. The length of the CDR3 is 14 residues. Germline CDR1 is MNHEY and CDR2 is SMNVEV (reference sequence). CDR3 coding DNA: TGTGCCAGCAGTCCTAGCGGGTTTTACAATGAGCAGTTCTTC. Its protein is CASSPSGFYNEQFF.

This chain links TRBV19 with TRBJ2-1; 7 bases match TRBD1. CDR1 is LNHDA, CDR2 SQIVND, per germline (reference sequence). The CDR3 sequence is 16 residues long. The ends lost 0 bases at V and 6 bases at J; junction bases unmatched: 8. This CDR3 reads CASSIDTRAGGNEQFF. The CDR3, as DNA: TGTGCCAGTAGTATAGATACTCGGGCAGGGGGCAATGAGCAGTTCTTC.

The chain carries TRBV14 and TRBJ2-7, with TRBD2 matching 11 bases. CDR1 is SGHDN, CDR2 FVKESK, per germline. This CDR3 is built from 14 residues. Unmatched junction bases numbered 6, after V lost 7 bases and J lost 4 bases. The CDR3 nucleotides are TGTGCCAGCAACCCGGGACTAGCGGTTTACGAGCAGTACTTC. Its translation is CASNPGLAVYEQYF.

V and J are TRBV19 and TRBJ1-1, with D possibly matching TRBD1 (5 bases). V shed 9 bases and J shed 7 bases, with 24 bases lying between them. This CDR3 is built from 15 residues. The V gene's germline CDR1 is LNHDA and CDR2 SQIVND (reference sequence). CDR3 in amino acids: CASQGAGKGKYEAFF. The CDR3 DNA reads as TGTGCCAGCCAAGGGGCCGGCAAGGGGAAATATGAAGCTTTCTTT.

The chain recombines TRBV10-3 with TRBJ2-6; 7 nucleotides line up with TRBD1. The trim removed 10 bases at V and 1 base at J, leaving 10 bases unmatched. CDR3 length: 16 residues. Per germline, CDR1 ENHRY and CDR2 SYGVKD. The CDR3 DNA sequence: TGTGCCACCTCCGCGACAGGGTCTTCTGGGGCCAACGTCCTGACTTTC. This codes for CATSATGSSGANVLTF.

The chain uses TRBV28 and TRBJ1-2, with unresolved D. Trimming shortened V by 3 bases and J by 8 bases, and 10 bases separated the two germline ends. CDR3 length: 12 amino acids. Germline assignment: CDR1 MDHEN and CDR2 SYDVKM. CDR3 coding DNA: TGTGCCAGCAGTTTTATGGTTGAGGGCTACACCTTC. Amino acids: CASSFMVEGYTF.

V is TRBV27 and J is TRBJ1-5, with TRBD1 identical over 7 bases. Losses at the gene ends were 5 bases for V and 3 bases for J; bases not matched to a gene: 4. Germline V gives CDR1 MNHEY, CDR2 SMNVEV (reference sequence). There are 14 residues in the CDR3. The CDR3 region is CASSRQGFNQPQHF. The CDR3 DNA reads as TGTGCCAGCAGTCGACAGGGCTTCAATCAGCCCCAGCATTTT.

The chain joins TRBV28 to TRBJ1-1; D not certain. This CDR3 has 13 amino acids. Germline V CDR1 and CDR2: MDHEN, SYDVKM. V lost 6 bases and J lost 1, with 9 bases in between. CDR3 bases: TGTGCCAGCAGACTCTGGAGGAACACTGAAGCTTTCTTT. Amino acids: CASRLWRNTEAFF.

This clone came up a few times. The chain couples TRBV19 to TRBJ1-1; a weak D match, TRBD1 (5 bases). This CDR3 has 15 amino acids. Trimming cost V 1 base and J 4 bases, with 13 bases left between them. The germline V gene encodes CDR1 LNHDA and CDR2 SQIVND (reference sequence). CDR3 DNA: TGTGCCAGTAGTATAGGGAGGGGCTTTAGCACTGAAGCTTTCTTT. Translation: CASSIGRGFSTEAFF.

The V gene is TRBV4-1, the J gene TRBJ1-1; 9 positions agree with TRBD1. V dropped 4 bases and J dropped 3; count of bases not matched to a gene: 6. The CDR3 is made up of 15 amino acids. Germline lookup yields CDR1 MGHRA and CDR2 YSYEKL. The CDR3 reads CASSRHTGGYTEAFF. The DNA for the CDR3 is TGCGCCAGCAGCCGGCATACAGGGGGCTACACTGAAGCTTTCTTT.

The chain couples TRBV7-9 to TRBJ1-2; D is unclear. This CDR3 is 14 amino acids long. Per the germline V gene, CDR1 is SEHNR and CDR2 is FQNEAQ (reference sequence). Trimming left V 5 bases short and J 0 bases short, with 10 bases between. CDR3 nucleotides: TGTGCCAGCAGCCCCGGGGAAACTAACTATGGCTACACCTTC. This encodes CASSPGETNYGYTF.

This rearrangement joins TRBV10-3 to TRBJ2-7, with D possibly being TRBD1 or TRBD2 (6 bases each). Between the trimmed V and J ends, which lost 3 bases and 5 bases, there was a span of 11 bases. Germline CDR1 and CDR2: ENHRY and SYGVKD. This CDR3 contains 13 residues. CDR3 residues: CAISDLGGDEQYF. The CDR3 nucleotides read TGTGCCATCAGTGATTTGGGGGGCGACGAGCAGTACTTC.

In DNA, the CDR3 is TGCGCCAGCAGTCAATCGTACAGGGGACCCTACAACACCGGGGAGCTGTTTTTT. Encoded protein: CASSQSYRGPYNTGELFF. This chain connects TRBV23-1 to TRBJ2-2, with 7 bases that match TRBD1. TRBV23-1 is an open reading frame, and its role is uncertain. The CDR3 sequence is 18 residues long. V dropped 0 bases and J dropped 2; count of bases not matched to a gene: 9.

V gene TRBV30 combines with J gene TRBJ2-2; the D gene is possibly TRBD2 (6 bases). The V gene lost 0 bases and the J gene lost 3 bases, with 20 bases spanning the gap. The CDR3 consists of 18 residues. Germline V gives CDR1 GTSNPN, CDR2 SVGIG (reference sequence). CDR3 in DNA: TGTGCCTGGAGTGTCATAAACGCCGCGGGGCAAGACACCGGGGAGCTGTTTTTT. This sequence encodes CAWSVINAAGQDTGELFF.

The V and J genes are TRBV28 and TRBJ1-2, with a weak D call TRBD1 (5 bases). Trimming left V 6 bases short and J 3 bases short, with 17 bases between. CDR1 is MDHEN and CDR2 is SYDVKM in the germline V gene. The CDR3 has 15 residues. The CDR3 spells CASSLSRESDYGYTF. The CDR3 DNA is TGTGCCAGCAGCCTAAGCAGGGAATCCGACTATGGCTACACCTTC.

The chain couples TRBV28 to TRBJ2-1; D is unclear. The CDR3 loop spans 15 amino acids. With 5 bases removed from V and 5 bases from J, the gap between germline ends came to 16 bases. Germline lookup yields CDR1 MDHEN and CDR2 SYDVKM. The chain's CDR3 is CASSPGSPYNNEQFF. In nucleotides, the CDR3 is TGTGCCAGCAGTCCCGGTTCACCTTACAACAATGAGCAGTTCTTC. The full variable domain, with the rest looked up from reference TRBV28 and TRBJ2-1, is DVKVTQSSRYLVKRTGEKVFLECVQDMDHENMFWYRQDPGLGLRLIYFSYDVKMKEKGDIPEGYSVSREKKERFSLILESASTNQTSMYLCASSPGSPYNNEQFFGPGTRLTVL.

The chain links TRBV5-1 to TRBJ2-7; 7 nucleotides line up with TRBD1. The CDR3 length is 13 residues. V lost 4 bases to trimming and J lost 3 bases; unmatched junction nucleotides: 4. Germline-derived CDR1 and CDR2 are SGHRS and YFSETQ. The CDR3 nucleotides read TGCGCCAGCAGCACGGGACAGTACTACGAGCAGTACTTC. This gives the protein CASSTGQYYEQYF.

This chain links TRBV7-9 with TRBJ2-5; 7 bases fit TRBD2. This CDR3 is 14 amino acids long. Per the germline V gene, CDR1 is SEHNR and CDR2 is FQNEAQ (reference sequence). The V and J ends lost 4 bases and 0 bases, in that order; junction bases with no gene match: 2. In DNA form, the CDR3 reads TGTGCCAGCAGCTGGCTAGCGGACCAAGAGACCCAGTACTTC. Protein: CASSWLADQETQYF.

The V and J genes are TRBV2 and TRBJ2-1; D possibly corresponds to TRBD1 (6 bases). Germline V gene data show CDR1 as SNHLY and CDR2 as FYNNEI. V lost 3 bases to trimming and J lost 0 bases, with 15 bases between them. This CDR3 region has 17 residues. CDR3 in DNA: TGTGCCAGCAGTGAGGCGGCAGGGGAGAGCTCCTACAATGAGCAGTTCTTC. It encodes CASSEAAGESSYNEQFF.

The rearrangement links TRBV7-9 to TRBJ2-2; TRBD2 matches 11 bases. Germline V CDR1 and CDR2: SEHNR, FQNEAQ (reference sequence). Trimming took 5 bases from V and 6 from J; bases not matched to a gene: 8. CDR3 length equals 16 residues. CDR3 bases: TGTGCCAGCAGCCCGAATAGCGGGAGGGCCGCCGGGGAGCTGTTTTTT. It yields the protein CASSPNSGRAAGELFF. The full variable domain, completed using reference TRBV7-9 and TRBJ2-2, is DTGVSQNPRHKITKRGQNVTFRCDPISEHNRLYWYRQTLGQGPEFLTYFQNEAQLEKSRLLSDRFSAERPKGSFSTLEIQRTEQGDSAMYLCASSPNSGRAAGELFFGEGSRLTVL.

The CDR3 loop reads CASSYSAGESYNEQFF. The CDR3 DNA reads as TGTGCCAGCAGTTACTCGGCGGGAGAGTCCTACAATGAGCAGTTCTTC. The rearrangement uses TRBV6-5 and TRBJ2-1; 7 bases fit TRBD2. V dropped 0 bases and J dropped 1; count of bases not matched to a gene: 3. The CDR3 has 16 amino acids. Per the germline V gene, CDR1 is MNHEY and CDR2 is SVGAGI.

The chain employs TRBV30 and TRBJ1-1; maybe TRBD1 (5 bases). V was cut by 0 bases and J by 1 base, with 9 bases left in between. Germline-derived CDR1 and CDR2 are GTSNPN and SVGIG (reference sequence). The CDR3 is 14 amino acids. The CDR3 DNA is TGTGCCTGGAGTGTACCAGGGACGAACACTGAAGCTTTCTTT. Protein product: CAWSVPGTNTEAFF.

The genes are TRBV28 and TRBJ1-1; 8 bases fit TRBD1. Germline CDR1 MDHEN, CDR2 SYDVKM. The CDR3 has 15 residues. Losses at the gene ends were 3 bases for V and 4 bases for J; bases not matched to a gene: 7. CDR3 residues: CASSFSNQGATEAFF. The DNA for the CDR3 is TGTGCCAGCAGTTTTAGTAATCAGGGGGCCACTGAAGCTTTCTTT. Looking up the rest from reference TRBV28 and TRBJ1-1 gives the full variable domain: DVKVTQSSRYLVKRTGEKVFLECVQDMDHENMFWYRQDPGLGLRLIYFSYDVKMKEKGDIPEGYSVSREKKERFSLILESASTNQTSMYLCASSFSNQGATEAFFGQGTRLTVV.

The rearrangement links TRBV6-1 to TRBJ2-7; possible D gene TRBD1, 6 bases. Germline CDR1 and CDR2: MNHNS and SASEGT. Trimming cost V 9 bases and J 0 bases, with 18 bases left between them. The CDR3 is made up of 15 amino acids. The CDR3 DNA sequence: TGTGCCAGTAAAGGGTTGGACAGCTCCTCCTACGAGCAGTACTTC. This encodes CASKGLDSSSYEQYF.

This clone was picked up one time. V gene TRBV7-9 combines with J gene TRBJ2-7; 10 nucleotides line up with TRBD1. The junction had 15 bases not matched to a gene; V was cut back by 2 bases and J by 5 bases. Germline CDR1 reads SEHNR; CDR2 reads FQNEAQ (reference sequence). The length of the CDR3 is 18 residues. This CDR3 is CASSLNLERDRGWDEQYF. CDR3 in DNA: TGTGCCAGCAGCTTAAACCTCGAACGGGACAGGGGTTGGGACGAGCAGTACTTC.

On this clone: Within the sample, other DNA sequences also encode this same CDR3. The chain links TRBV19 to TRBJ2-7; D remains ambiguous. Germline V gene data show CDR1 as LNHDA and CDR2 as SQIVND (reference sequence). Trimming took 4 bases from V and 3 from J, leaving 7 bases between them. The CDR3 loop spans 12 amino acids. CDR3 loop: CASSTGSYEQYF. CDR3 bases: TGTGCCAGTAGTACCGGCAGCTACGAGCAGTACTTC. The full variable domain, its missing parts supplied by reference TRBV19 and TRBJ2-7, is DGGITQSPKYLFRKEGQNVTLSCEQNLNHDAMYWYRQDPGQGLRLIYYSQIVNDFQKGDIAEGYSVSREKKESFPLTVTSAQKNPTAFYLCASSTGSYEQYFGPGTRLTVT.

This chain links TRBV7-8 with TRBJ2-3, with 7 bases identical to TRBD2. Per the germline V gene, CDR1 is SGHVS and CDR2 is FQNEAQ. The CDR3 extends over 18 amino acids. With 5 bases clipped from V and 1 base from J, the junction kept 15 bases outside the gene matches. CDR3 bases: TGTGCCAGCAGCCTAACCCTAGGCGCGGGAGTGGGCACAGATACGCAGTATTTT. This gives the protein CASSLTLGAGVGTDTQYF.

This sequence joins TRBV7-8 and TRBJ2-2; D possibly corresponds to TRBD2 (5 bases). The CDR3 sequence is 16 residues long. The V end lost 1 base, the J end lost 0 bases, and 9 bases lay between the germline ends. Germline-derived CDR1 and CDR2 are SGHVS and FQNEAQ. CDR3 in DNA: TGTGCCAGCAGCTTAGTTCGGGGAGCGAACACCGGGGAGCTGTTTTTT. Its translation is CASSLVRGANTGELFF. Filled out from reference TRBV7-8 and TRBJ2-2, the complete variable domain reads GAGVSQSPRYKVAKRGQDVALRCDPISGHVSLFWYQQALGQGPEFLTYFQNEAQLDKSGLPSDRFFAERPEGSVSTLKIQRTQQEDSAVYLCASSLVRGANTGELFFGEGSRLTVL.

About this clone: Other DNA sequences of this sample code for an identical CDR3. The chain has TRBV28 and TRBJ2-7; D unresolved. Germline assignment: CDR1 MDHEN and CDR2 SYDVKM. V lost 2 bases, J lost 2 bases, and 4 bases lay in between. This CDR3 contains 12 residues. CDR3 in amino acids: CASSLRAYEQYF. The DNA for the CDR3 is TGTGCCAGCAGTTTAAGAGCCTACGAGCAGTACTTC.